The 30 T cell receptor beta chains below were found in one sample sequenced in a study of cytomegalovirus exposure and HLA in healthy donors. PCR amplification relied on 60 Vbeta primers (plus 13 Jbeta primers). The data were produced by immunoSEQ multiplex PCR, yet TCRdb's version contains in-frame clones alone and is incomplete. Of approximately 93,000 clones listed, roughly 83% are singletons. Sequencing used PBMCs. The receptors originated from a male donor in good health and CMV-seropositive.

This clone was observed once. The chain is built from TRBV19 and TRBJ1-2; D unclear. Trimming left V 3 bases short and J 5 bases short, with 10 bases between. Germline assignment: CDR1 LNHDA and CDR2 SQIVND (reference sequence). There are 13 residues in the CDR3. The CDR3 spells CASSIRDVYGYTF. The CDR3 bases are TGTGCCAGTAGTATCCGGGATGTGTATGGCTACACCTTC.

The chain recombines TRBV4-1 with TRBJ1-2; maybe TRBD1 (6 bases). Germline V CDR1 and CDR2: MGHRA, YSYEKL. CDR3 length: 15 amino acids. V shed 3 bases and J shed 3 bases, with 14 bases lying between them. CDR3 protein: CASSQIQGGDYGYTF. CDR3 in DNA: TGCGCCAGCAGCCAGATACAGGGTGGGGACTATGGCTACACCTTC.

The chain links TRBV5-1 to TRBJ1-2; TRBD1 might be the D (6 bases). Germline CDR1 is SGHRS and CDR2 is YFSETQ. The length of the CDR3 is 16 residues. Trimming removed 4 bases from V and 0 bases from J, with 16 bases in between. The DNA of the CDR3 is TGCGCCAGCAGCCAGGACAGTCGTGGCTCTAACTATGGCTACACCTTC. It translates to CASSQDSRGSNYGYTF.

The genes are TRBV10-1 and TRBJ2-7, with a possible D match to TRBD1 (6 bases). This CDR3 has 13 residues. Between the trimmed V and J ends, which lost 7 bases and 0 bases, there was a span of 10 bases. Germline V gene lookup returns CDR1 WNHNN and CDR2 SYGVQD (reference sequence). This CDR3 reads CASKHRDSYEQYF. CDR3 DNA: TGCGCCAGCAAGCACAGGGACTCCTACGAGCAGTACTTC.

CDR3 sequence reads: CASSPPRSGANVLTF. The DNA for the CDR3 is TGTGCCAGCTCACCACCCCGCTCTGGGGCCAACGTCCTGACTTTC. J is TRBJ2-6 and V is TRBV18, with D hard to call. This CDR3 region has 15 residues. V lost 0 bases and J lost 0, with 3 bases in between. Germline loops: CDR1 KGHSH, CDR2 LQKENI.

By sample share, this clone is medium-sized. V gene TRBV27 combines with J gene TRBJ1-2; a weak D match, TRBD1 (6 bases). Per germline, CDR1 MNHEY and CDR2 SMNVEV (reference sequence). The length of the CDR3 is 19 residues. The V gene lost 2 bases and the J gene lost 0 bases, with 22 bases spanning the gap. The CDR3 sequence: CASSLRWREGGPANYGYTF. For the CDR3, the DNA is TGTGCCAGCAGTTTACGGTGGAGAGAAGGGGGACCAGCTAACTATGGCTACACCTTC.

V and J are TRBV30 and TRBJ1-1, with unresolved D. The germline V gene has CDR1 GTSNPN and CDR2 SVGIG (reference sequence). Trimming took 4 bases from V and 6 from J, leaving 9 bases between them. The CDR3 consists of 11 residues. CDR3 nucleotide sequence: TGTGCCTGGACCGGGTCATCTGAAGCTTTCTTT. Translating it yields CAWTGSSEAFF. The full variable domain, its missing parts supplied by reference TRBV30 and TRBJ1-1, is SQTIHQWPATLVQPVGSPLSLECTVEGTSNPNLYWYRQAAGRGLQLLFYSVGIGQISSEVPQNLSASRPQDRQFILSSKKLLLSDSGFYLCAWTGSSEAFFGQGTRLTVV.

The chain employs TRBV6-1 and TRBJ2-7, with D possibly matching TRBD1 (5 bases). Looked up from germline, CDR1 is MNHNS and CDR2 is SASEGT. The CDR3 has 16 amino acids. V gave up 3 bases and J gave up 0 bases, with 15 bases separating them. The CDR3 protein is CASSDRAGQHSYEQYF. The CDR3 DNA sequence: TGTGCCAGCAGTGACCGGGCAGGGCAACACTCCTACGAGCAGTACTTC.

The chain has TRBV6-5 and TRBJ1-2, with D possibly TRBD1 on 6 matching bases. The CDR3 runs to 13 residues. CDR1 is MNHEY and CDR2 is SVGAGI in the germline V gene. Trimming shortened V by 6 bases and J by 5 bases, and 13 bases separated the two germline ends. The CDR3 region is CASRGGGKYGYTF. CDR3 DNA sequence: TGTGCCAGCAGAGGCGGGGGCAAGTATGGCTACACCTTC.

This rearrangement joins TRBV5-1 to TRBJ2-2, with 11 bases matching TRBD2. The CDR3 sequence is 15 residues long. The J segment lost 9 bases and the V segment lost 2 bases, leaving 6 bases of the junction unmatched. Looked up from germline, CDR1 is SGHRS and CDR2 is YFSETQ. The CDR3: CASSFLAGGSRELFF. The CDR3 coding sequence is TGCGCCAGCAGCTTCCTAGCGGGGGGTTCCAGGGAGCTGTTTTTT.

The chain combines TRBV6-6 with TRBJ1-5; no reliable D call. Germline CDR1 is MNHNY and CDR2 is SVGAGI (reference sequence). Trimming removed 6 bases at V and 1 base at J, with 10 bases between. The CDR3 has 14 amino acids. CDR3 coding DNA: TGTGCCAGCAGACCCGGTCGGAGCAATCAGCCCCAGCATTTT. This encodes CASRPGRSNQPQHF.

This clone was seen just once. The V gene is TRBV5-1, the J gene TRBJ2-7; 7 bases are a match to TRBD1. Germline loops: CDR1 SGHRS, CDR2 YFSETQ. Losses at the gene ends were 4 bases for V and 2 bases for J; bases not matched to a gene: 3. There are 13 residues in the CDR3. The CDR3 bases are TGCGCCAGCAGCCGGGACAGCGCCTACGAGCAGTACTTC. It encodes CASSRDSAYEQYF.

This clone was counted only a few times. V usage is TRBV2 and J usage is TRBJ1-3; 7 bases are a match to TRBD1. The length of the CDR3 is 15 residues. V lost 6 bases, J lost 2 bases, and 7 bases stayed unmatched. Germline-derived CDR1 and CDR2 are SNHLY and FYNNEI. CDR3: CASRLGQAAGNTIYF. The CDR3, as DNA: TGTGCCAGCAGACTAGGACAGGCAGCTGGAAACACCATATATTTT.

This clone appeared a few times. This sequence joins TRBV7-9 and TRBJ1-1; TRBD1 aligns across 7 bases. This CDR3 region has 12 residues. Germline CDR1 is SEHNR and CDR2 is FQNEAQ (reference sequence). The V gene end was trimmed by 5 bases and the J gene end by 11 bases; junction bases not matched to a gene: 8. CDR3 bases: TGTGCCAGCAGCATCCAGGGGGTCGACGCTTTCTTT. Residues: CASSIQGVDAFF.

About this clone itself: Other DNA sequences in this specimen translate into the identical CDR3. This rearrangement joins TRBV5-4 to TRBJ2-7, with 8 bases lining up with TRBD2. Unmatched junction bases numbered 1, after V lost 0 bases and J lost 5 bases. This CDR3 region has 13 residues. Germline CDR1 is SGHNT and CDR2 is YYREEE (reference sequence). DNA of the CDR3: TGTGCCAGCAGCTTGGCCGGGAGGGACGAGCAGTACTTC. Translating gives CASSLAGRDEQYF.

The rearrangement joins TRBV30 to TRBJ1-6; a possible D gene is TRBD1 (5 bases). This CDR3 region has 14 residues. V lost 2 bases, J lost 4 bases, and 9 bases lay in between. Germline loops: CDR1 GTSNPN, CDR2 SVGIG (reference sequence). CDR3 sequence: CAWSRDSYNSPLHF. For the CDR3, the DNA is TGTGCCTGGAGTCGTGACAGTTATAATTCACCCCTCCACTTT.

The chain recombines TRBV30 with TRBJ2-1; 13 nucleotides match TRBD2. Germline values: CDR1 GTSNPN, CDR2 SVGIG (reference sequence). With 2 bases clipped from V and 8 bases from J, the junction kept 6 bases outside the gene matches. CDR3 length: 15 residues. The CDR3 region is CAWSRTSGGPYEQFF. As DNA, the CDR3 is TGTGCCTGGAGTCGGACTAGCGGGGGCCCCTATGAGCAGTTCTTC.

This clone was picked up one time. This chain's CDR3 is CASSSPNRGAETQYF. The CDR3 coding sequence is TGTGCCAGCAGCTCACCAAACAGGGGAGCGGAGACCCAGTACTTC. The chain has TRBV7-3 and TRBJ2-5; 7 nucleotides agree with TRBD1. Trimming at V came to 4 bases and at J to 5 bases, leaving 10 bases not matched to a gene. Germline values: CDR1 SGHTA, CDR2 FQGTGA. This CDR3 comprises 15 residues.

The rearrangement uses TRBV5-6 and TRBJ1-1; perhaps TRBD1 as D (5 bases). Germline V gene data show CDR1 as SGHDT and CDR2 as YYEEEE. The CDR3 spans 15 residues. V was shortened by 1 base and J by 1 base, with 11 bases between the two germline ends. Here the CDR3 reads CASSLNNGQNTEAFF. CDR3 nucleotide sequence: TGTGCCAGCAGCTTGAACAACGGACAGAACACTGAAGCTTTCTTT.

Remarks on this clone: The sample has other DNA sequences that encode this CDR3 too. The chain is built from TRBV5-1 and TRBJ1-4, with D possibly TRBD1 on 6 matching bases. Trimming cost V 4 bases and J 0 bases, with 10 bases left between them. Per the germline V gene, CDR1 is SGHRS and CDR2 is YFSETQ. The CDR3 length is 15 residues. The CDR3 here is CASSPRTATNEKLFF. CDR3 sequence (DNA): TGCGCCAGCAGCCCACGGACAGCAACTAATGAAAAACTGTTTTTT.

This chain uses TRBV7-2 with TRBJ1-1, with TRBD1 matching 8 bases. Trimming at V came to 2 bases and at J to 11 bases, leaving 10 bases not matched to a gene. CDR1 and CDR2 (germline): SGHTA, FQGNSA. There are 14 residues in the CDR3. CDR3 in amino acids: CASSLTLTGAQAFF. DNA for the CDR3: TGTGCCAGCAGCTTAACCCTGACAGGGGCACAGGCTTTCTTT.

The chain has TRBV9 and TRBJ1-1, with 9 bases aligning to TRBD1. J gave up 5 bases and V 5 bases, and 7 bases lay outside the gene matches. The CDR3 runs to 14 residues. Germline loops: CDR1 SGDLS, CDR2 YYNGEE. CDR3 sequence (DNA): TGTGCCAGCAGTCTACAGGGGGCAGGGACTGAAGCTTTCTTT. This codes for CASSLQGAGTEAFF.

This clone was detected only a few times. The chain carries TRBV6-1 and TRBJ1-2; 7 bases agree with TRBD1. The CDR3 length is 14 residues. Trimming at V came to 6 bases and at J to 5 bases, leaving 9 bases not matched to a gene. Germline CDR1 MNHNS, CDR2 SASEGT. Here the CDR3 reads CASSPGQSVYGYTF. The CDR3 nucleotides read TGTGCCAGCAGCCCGGGACAGAGTGTTTATGGCTACACCTTC.

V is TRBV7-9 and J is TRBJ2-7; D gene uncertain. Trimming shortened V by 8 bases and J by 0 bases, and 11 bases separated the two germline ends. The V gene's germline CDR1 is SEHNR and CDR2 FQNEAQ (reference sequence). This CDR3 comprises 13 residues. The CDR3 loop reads CASSPPVSYEQYF. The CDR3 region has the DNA TGTGCCAGCTCCCCCCCAGTCTCCTACGAGCAGTACTTC. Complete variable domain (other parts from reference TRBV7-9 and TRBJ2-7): DTGVSQNPRHKITKRGQNVTFRCDPISEHNRLYWYRQTLGQGPEFLTYFQNEAQLEKSRLLSDRFSAERPKGSFSTLEIQRTEQGDSAMYLCASSPPVSYEQYFGPGTRLTVT.

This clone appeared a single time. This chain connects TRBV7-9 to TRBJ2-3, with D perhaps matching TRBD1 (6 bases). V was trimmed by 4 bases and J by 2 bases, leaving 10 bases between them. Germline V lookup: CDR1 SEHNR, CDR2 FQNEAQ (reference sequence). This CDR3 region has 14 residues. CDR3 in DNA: TGTGCCAGCAGCTATACAGGGTTCACAGATACGCAGTATTTT. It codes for CASSYTGFTDTQYF.

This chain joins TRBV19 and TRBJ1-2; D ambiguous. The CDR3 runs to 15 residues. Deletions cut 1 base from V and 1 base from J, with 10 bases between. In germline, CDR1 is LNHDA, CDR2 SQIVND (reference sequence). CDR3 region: CASSIVEGGNYGYTF. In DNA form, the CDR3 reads TGTGCCAGTAGTATAGTTGAAGGCGGTAACTATGGCTACACCTTC.

The CDR3 coding sequence is TGTGCCAGCAGATGGGGGGTTAATCAGCCCCAGCATTTT. Its protein product is CASRWGVNQPQHF. V usage is TRBV2 and J usage is TRBJ1-5; maybe TRBD1 (5 bases). Between the trimmed V and J ends, which lost 6 bases and 4 bases, there was a span of 10 bases. This CDR3 region has 13 residues. Germline-derived CDR1 and CDR2 are SNHLY and FYNNEI.

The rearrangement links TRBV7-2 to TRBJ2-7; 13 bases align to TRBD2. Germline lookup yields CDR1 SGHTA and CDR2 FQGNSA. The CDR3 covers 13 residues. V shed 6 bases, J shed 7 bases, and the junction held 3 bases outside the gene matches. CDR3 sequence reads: CASRLAGGREQYF. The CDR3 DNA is TGTGCCAGCAGACTAGCGGGGGGGCGGGAGCAGTACTTC.

CDR3 nucleotide sequence: TGCGCCAGCAGCGTCCGACAGGGCTCATCCACTGAAGCTTTCTTT. It specifies CASSVRQGSSTEAFF. The chain is built from TRBV5-1 and TRBJ1-1; TRBD1 matches at 7 bases. CDR1 is SGHRS and CDR2 is YFSETQ in the germline V gene. Unmatched junction bases numbered 10, after V lost 4 bases and J lost 4 bases. The CDR3 consists of 15 residues.

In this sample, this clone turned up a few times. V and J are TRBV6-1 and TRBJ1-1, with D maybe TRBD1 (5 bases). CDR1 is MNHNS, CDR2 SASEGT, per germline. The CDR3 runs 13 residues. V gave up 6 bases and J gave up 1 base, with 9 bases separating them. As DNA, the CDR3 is TGTGCCAGCAGACTCGACAGGAACACTGAAGCTTTCTTT. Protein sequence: CASRLDRNTEAFF.